This T cell receptor (beta chain) was recovered during a study of control samples from healthy donors and cancer patients. Assay: immunoSEQ multiplex PCR; the TCRdb copy retains only in-frame clones and omits some. The sample lists roughly 120,000 clones, approximately 88% seen once, with 3.7% in the top ten. Sample: PBMCs. The TCR sequence derives from a woman in her sixties with lung cancer.

CDR3 residues: CASSYSWEGEQYF. The CDR3, as DNA: TGTGCCAGCAGTTACTCTTGGGAGGGAGAGCAGTACTTC. V and J are TRBV6-5 and TRBJ2-7; 7 bases are a match to TRBD2. CDR1 and CDR2 (germline): MNHEY, SVGAGI. The CDR3 spans 13 residues. Germline trimming cut 0 bases from V and 7 bases from J; bases unmatched to any gene: 3.